This TCR beta chain is from a study of blood T cell repertoires in COVID-19. Overall study: Samples taken during acute and convalescent COVID-19 were collected in the United States, Italy and Spain. T cells, B-cell-depleted T cells, or PBMCs provided the cDNA or gDNA that served as material.

In the authors' workflow: By means of reference gene primer amplification, nucleated cell counts were estimated. Clones were sequenced by immunoSEQ multiplex PCR, and TCRdb holds only the in-frame ones, with some missing. For V, J and clone size, that table is used; D and trimming come from the DNA. The table lists around 50,000 clones, 75% to 90% of them singletons. The CDR3 is 14 amino acids. Germline V gives CDR1 SEHNR, CDR2 FQNEAQ (reference sequence). Trimming removed 7 bases at V and 4 bases at J, with 13 bases between. The chain links TRBV7-9 to TRBJ1-4; D is possibly TRBD1 (5 bases). The TCR originated in a man in his sixties with acute or convalescent COVID-19. What was sequenced was peripheral blood. The CDR3 nucleotides read TGTGCCAGCACCCTCGGGGGGTTTAATGAAAAACTGTTTTTT. Protein product: CASTLGGFNEKLFF.